This TCR beta chain was identified in a study of neurological immune-mediated disorders. General study results and limits: The greatest TCR clonal expansion appeared in HTLV-1-associated myelopathy and the smallest, falling below healthy controls, in multiple sclerosis.

This clonotype has at least ten counts. Its specificity is not known. Time point here: longitudinal time-point 2. Source material was 2 million unsorted PBMCs, stored at -80 °C in RNAlater. With 3 bases removed from V and 0 bases from J, the gap between germline ends came to 10 bases. This CDR3 is 15 amino acids long. The cDNA was produced through 5'RACE with 10-nucleotide random UMIs. From 15-18 subjects, every sequencing run obtained over 200 million TCR-beta sequences. TCRdb re-derived calls from the 5' RACE reads in MiXCR, one entry per CDR3 protein. The table shows 100,000 or so distinct CDR3 sequences, with over 10% occurring only once.

Sequencing used PBMCs. This clonotype originated in a female donor with HTLV-1-associated myelopathy (HAM/TSP). This sequence joins TRBV12-3 or TRBV12-4 and TRBJ2-3; the D gene is possibly TRBD2 (6 bases). The CDR3 spells CASSFTGESTDTQYF. CDR3 sequence (DNA): TGTGCCAGCAGTTTTACGGGGGAAAGCACAGATACGCAGTATTTT.